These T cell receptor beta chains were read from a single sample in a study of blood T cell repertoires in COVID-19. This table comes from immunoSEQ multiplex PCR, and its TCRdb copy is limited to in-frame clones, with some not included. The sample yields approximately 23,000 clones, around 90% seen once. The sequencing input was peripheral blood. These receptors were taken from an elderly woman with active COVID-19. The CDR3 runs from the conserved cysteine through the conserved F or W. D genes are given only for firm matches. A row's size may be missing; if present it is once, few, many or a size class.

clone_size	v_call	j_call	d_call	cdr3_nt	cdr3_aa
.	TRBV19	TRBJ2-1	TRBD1	TGTGCCAGTAGTGGGCAGGGGGCGCAACGGCAGTTCTTC	CASSGQGAQRQFF
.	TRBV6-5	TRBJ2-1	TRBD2	TGTGCCAGCAGTTACTCGAACCTAGCGGGGGGTGGCGAGCAGTTCTTC	CASSYSNLAGGGEQFF
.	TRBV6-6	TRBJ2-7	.	TGTGCCAGCAGTTACGGCATAACCTACGAGCAGTACTTC	CASSYGITYEQYF
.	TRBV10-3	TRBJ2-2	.	TGTGCCATCAGCAGGGGAGGGACCGGGGAGCTGTTTTTT	CAISRGGTGELFF
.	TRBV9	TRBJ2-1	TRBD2	TGTGCCAGCAGCGTATCGTGGGGGGGCTACAATGAGCAGTTCTTC	CASSVSWGGYNEQFF
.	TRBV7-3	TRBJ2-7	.	TGTGCCAGCAGCCCCGGGGTGGGGGGCTCCTACGAGCAGTACTTC	CASSPGVGGSYEQYF
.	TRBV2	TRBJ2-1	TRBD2	TGTGCCAGCAGGATGGGGACTAGCGGGGGTGAGCAGTTCTTC	CASRMGTSGGEQFF
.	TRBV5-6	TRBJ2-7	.	TGTGCCAGCAGCCCCGCGGACAACTACGAGCAGTACTTC	CASSPADNYEQYF
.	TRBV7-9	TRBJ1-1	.	TGTGCCAGCAGCCCCGACGGGGGGGGCACTGAAGCTTTCTTT	CASSPDGGGTEAFF
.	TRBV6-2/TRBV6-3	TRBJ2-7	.	TGTGCCAGCAGTTACTCCGGGAACCCCTACGAGCAGTACTTC	CASSYSGNPYEQYF
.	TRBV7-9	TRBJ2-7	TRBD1	TGTGCCAGCAGCCCGGCCCGGGACAGTTTCTACGAGCAGTACTTC	CASSPARDSFYEQYF
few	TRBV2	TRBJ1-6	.	TGTGCCAGCAAGGTGGGGGGGACCAATTCACCCCTCCACTTT	CASKVGGTNSPLHF
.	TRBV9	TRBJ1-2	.	TGTGCCAGCAGCGTAGACGGGTACCAGGGCTACACCTTC	CASSVDGYQGYTF
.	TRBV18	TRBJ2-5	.	TGTGCCAGCTCACCGGCGGGACGGAAGGTGCAAGAGACCCAGTACTTC	CASSPAGRKVQETQYF
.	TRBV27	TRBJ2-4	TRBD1	TGTGCCAGCAGTTTACGTATTTCGGGACAGGGGATAAACATTCAGTACTTC	CASSLRISGQGINIQYF
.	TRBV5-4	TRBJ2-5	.	TGTGCCAGCAGCTCCACAGGGCAGGTGGAGACCCAGTACTTC	CASSSTGQVETQYF
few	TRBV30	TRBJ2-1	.	TGTGCCTGGAGTCCAACAGGCGATGAGCAGTTCTTC	CAWSPTGDEQFF
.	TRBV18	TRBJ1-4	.	TGTGCCAGCTCACCGGGAGGGGCAACTAATGAAAAACTGTTTTTT	CASSPGGATNEKLFF
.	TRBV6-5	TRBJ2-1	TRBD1	TGTGCCAGCAGCGGGACAGGTGACAATGAGCAGTTCTTC	CASSGTGDNEQFF
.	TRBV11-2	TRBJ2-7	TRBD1	TGTGCCAGCAGCGGGGAGGGAAAGGGACAGGGACACGAGCAGTACTTC	CASSGEGKGQGHEQYF
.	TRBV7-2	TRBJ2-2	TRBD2	TGTGCCAGCAGCTTAGAACTAGCGGACACCGGGGAGCTGTTTTTT	CASSLELADTGELFF
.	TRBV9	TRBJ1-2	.	TGTGCCAGCAGCAACGGGGTTACCTATGGCTACACCTTC	CASSNGVTYGYTF
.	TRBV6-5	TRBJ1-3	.	TGTGCCAGCAGTCGAGGATTCCCCGCTGGAAACACCATATATTTT	CASSRGFPAGNTIYF
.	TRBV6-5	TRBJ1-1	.	TGTGCCAGCAGTTACAATCGGGGGACTGAAGCTTTCTTT	CASSYNRGTEAFF
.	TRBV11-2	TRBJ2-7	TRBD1	TGTGCCAGCAGCTTAGGGACAGGGTACCCCTATGAGCAGTACTTC	CASSLGTGYPYEQYF
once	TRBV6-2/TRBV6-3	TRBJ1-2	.	TGTGCCAGCAGTAACCGGATCTGGGGCCGAAACCGTAACTATGGCTACACCTTC	CASSNRIWGRNRNYGYTF
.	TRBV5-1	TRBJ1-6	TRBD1	TGCGCCAGTTCGGGACAGGGAGGTAATTCACCCCTCCACTTT	CASSGQGGNSPLHF
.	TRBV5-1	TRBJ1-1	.	TGCGCCAGCAGAGCGGAGGTTGGCACTGAAGCTTTCTTT	CASRAEVGTEAFF
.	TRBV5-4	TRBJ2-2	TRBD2	TGTGCCAGCAGCTTGGCGGGCTTGAGCGGGGGAACCGGGGAGCTGTTTTTT	CASSLAGLSGGTGELFF
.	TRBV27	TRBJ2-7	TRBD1	TGTGCCAGCGGACGGACAGGGGGCCTTTGGAACGAGCAGTACTTC	CASGRTGGLWNEQYF